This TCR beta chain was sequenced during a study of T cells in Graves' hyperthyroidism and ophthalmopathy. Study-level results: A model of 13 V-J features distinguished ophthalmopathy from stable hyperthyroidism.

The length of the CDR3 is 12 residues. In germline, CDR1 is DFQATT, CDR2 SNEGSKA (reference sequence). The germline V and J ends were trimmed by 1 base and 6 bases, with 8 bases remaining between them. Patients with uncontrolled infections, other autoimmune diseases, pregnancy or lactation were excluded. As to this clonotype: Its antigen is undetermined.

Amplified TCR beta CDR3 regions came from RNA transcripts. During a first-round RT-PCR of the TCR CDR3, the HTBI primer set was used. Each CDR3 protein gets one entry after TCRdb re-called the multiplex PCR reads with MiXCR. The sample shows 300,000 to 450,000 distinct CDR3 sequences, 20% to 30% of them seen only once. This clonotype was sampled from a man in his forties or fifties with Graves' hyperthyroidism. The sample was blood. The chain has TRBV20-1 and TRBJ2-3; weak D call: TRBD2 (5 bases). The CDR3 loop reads CSARGSGDTQYF. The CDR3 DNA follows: TGCAGTGCTAGAGGTTCGGGGGATACGCAGTATTTT.